This T cell receptor beta chain was recorded in a study of blood T cell repertoires in COVID-19. About the study: The United States, Italy and Spain provided the acute and convalescent COVID-19 samples. Nucleic acid was either cDNA or gDNA, and it came from T cells, B-cell-depleted T cells, or PBMCs.

Germline values: CDR1 SNHLY, CDR2 FYNNEI. The CDR3 runs to 14 residues. V lost 7 bases, J lost 3 bases, and 15 bases lay in between. Per the authors' pipeline: Reference gene primer amplification yielded estimated nucleated cell counts. Here immunoSEQ multiplex PCR was the method, and the copy in TCRdb shows in-frame clones only, minus some. That table furnishes V, J and clone size, whereas the DNA furnished D and trimming. The data contain about 120,000 clones, around 88% of them singletons. The TCR sequence derives from a man between 50 and 59 years old with acute or convalescent COVID-19. The sample comprised peripheral blood. This chain joins TRBV2 and TRBJ1-1, with no clear D. The CDR3 DNA is TGTGCCAGCACCCCCAAACTCATGGACACTGAAGCTTTCTTT. Translation: CASTPKLMDTEAFF.